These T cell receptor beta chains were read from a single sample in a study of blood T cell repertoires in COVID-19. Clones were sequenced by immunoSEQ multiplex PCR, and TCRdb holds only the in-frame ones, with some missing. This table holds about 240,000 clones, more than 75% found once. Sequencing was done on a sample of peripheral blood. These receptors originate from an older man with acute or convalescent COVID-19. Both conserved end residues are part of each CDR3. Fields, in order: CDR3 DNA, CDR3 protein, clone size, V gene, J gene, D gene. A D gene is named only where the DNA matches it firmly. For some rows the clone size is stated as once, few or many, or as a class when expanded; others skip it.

CDR3nt: TGTGCCAGCAGTCGGGCTAGCGGGGGTCTGGGTGAGCAGTTCTTC
CDR3aa: CASSRASGGLGEQFF
abundance: -
v_gene: TRBV7-6
j_gene: TRBJ2-1
d_gene: TRBD2

CDR3nt: TGTGCCAGCAGGGACGGGGGAGGCAATCAGCCCCAGCATTTT
CDR3aa: CASRDGGGNQPQHF
abundance: once
v_gene: TRBV6-5
j_gene: TRBJ1-5
d_gene: -

CDR3nt: TGTGCCAGCAGCTTAGGGGCGGTGACTACGTACAATGAGCAGTTCTTC
CDR3aa: CASSLGAVTTYNEQFF
abundance: -
v_gene: TRBV7-6
j_gene: TRBJ2-1
d_gene: -

CDR3nt: TGTGCCAGCAGCAGAGTCCCAGCCTCGGGGAGGGCGGGCCAAGAGACCCAGTACTTC
CDR3aa: CASSRVPASGRAGQETQYF
abundance: -
v_gene: TRBV9
j_gene: TRBJ2-5
d_gene: TRBD2

CDR3nt: TGTGCCAGCAGCGTAGACCCCGGGAGGACAGATACGCAGTATTTT
CDR3aa: CASSVDPGRTDTQYF
abundance: -
v_gene: TRBV9
j_gene: TRBJ2-3
d_gene: TRBD2

CDR3nt: TGTGCCAGCAGCTTGGTCCTTCAGGGGGCGTCTGGCTACACCTTC
CDR3aa: CASSLVLQGASGYTF
abundance: -
v_gene: TRBV5-4
j_gene: TRBJ1-2
d_gene: TRBD1

CDR3nt: TGTGCCAGCAGTTACTCGACTACCAGTTACGAGCAGTACTTC
CDR3aa: CASSYSTTSYEQYF
abundance: once
v_gene: TRBV6-6
j_gene: TRBJ2-7
d_gene: -

CDR3nt: TGTGCCAGCTCATTAAATCCCGGGACAGAAAATCAGCCCCAGCATTTT
CDR3aa: CASSLNPGTENQPQHF
abundance: -
v_gene: TRBV18
j_gene: TRBJ1-5
d_gene: TRBD1

CDR3nt: TGTGCCAGTAGTACTCTCCAACAGGGGGCGAAGGAAAAACTGTTTTTT
CDR3aa: CASSTLQQGAKEKLFF
abundance: -
v_gene: TRBV19
j_gene: TRBJ1-4
d_gene: TRBD1

CDR3nt: TGTGCCAGCAGTTACTCGTCGGAGAGGGACACCATATATTTT
CDR3aa: CASSYSSERDTIYF
abundance: -
v_gene: TRBV6-5
j_gene: TRBJ1-3
d_gene: -

CDR3nt: TGTGCCAGCACCCCCAGTGGGCACCCCCTTGAAAAACTGTTTTTT
CDR3aa: CASTPSGHPLEKLFF
abundance: once
v_gene: TRBV6-5
j_gene: TRBJ1-4
d_gene: -

CDR3nt: TGCGCCAGCAGCCTGGACAGGGGCTATGGCTACACCTTC
CDR3aa: CASSLDRGYGYTF
abundance: -
v_gene: TRBV5-1
j_gene: TRBJ1-2
d_gene: TRBD1

CDR3nt: TGTGCCAGCAGTCTTCCGGGACAACAAAATCAGCCCCAGCATTTT
CDR3aa: CASSLPGQQNQPQHF
abundance: -
v_gene: TRBV28
j_gene: TRBJ1-5
d_gene: -

CDR3nt: TGTGCCAGCAGTGGGGGGGGACATGGAGGAGGAGGCTACGAGCAGTACTTC
CDR3aa: CASSGGGHGGGGYEQYF
abundance: -
v_gene: TRBV6-1
j_gene: TRBJ2-7
d_gene: -

CDR3nt: TGTGCCAGTAGTGCAACCGGGACAGGGGGCTCCGGGGAGCTGTTTTTT
CDR3aa: CASSATGTGGSGELFF
abundance: -
v_gene: TRBV19
j_gene: TRBJ2-2
d_gene: TRBD1

CDR3nt: TGTGCCAGTAGGGGGGGCCCCACAGATACGCAGTATTTT
CDR3aa: CASRGGPTDTQYF
abundance: -
v_gene: TRBV7-3
j_gene: TRBJ2-3
d_gene: -

CDR3nt: TGTGCCAGCAGCTTGGCACAGGGAAATCAGCCCCAGCATTTT
CDR3aa: CASSLAQGNQPQHF
abundance: -
v_gene: TRBV5-5
j_gene: TRBJ1-5
d_gene: -

CDR3nt: TGTGCCAGCTCACCGGACAGAGCTAACTATGGCTACACCTTC
CDR3aa: CASSPDRANYGYTF
abundance: -
v_gene: TRBV18
j_gene: TRBJ1-2
d_gene: -

CDR3nt: TGTGCCAGCACAGGGAACAATCAGCCCCAGCATTTT
CDR3aa: CASTGNNQPQHF
abundance: -
v_gene: TRBV2
j_gene: TRBJ1-5
d_gene: -

CDR3nt: TGTGCTAGCAGCTTAGACAGCCAAAGCTCCTACAATGAGCAGTTCTTC
CDR3aa: CASSLDSQSSYNEQFF
abundance: -
v_gene: TRBV7-7
j_gene: TRBJ2-1
d_gene: -

CDR3nt: TGTGCCAGCAGCCAAGAGGTATTGGCTAAGTACAGGGGGCAAGATGGCTACACCTTC
CDR3aa: CASSQEVLAKYRGQDGYTF
abundance: -
v_gene: TRBV3-1/TRBV3-2
j_gene: TRBJ1-2
d_gene: TRBD1

CDR3nt: TGTGCCAGCACCTTCGGGGGGAACGCTGAAGCTTTCTTT
CDR3aa: CASTFGGNAEAFF
abundance: -
v_gene: TRBV12-3/TRBV12-4
j_gene: TRBJ1-1
d_gene: -

CDR3nt: TGTGCCAGTAGTCCGGACAGGGGGCGCTTTGGAAACACCATATATTTT
CDR3aa: CASSPDRGRFGNTIYF
abundance: -
v_gene: TRBV19
j_gene: TRBJ1-3
d_gene: TRBD1

CDR3nt: TGCGCCAGCAGCCTGGAGGGCGGGCCAACTAATGAAAAACTGTTTTTT
CDR3aa: CASSLEGGPTNEKLFF
abundance: -
v_gene: TRBV5-1
j_gene: TRBJ1-4
d_gene: -

CDR3nt: TGTGCCAGCAGCTTATCCGAGGGGGCTAATGAAAAACTGTTTTTT
CDR3aa: CASSLSEGANEKLFF
abundance: -
v_gene: TRBV11-2
j_gene: TRBJ1-4
d_gene: -

CDR3nt: TGTGCCAGCAGGGACCCTAGCGGGGGAGGAACCGGGGAGCTGTTTTTT
CDR3aa: CASRDPSGGGTGELFF
abundance: -
v_gene: TRBV6-6
j_gene: TRBJ2-2
d_gene: TRBD2

CDR3nt: TGTGCCAGCTCACCGACAGGGGGCCGGAACGAGCAGTACTTC
CDR3aa: CASSPTGGRNEQYF
abundance: -
v_gene: TRBV18
j_gene: TRBJ2-7
d_gene: TRBD1

CDR3nt: TGTGCCAGTAGTATACGAGTTCGGGATTCACCCCTCCACTTT
CDR3aa: CASSIRVRDSPLHF
abundance: -
v_gene: TRBV19
j_gene: TRBJ1-6
d_gene: -

CDR3nt: TGTGCCAGCAGTTGGACAGGGGCGGGGGAGACCCAGTACTTC
CDR3aa: CASSWTGAGETQYF
abundance: -
v_gene: TRBV5-4
j_gene: TRBJ2-5
d_gene: TRBD1

CDR3nt: TGTGCCAGCAGTTACATTACAGGGGCTTCACCCCTCCACTTT
CDR3aa: CASSYITGASPLHF
abundance: -
v_gene: TRBV6-5
j_gene: TRBJ1-6
d_gene: TRBD1

CDR3nt: TGTGCCAGCTCGCTAGCGGGAGGCCTCAGCTCCTACAATGAGCAGTTCTTC
CDR3aa: CASSLAGGLSSYNEQFF
abundance: -
v_gene: TRBV9
j_gene: TRBJ2-1
d_gene: TRBD2

CDR3nt: TGTGCCAGCAGTTTTGTCAGGGGGCATAGCGAGCAGTACTTC
CDR3aa: CASSFVRGHSEQYF
abundance: -
v_gene: TRBV28
j_gene: TRBJ2-7
d_gene: TRBD1

CDR3nt: TGCGCCAGCAGCCAAGCGACTTCTCCTAACACCGGGGAGCTGTTTTTT
CDR3aa: CASSQATSPNTGELFF
abundance: -
v_gene: TRBV4-3
j_gene: TRBJ2-2
d_gene: -

CDR3nt: TGTGCCAGCAGCCAAGATGGGGGGTCCAATCAGCCCCAGCATTTT
CDR3aa: CASSQDGGSNQPQHF
abundance: -
v_gene: TRBV4-2
j_gene: TRBJ1-5
d_gene: -

CDR3nt: TGTGCCAGCAGCAAAGGGCCCGTGAAAAAAAAACTGTTTTTT
CDR3aa: CASSKGPVKKKLFF
abundance: once
v_gene: TRBV21-1
j_gene: TRBJ1-4
d_gene: -

CDR3nt: TGTGCCACCAGCACCGGACAAAGTAATGAAAAACTGTTTTTT
CDR3aa: CATSTGQSNEKLFF
abundance: -
v_gene: TRBV15
j_gene: TRBJ1-4
d_gene: -

CDR3nt: TGTGCCAGTAGTGGCCCGGGGGGAACTGAAGCTTTCTTT
CDR3aa: CASSGPGGTEAFF
abundance: -
v_gene: TRBV19
j_gene: TRBJ1-1
d_gene: -

CDR3nt: TGTGCCAGCAGTGGTCAAACAGGCCCTAACTATGGCTACACCTTC
CDR3aa: CASSGQTGPNYGYTF
abundance: few
v_gene: TRBV6-4
j_gene: TRBJ1-2
d_gene: -

CDR3nt: TGTGCCAGCAGGGCCGGACAGGGTTGGTCACCCCTCCACTTT
CDR3aa: CASRAGQGWSPLHF
abundance: -
v_gene: TRBV7-2
j_gene: TRBJ1-6
d_gene: TRBD1

CDR3nt: TGTGCCAGCAGCTTGGCCCCCCGACAGAGTGAGGCGTTATACTCACCCCTCCACTTT
CDR3aa: CASSLAPRQSEALYSPLHF
abundance: -
v_gene: TRBV5-6
j_gene: TRBJ1-6
d_gene: -